The T cell receptor (beta chain) under discussion was sequenced for a study of Ad26.COV2.S vaccination and SARS-CoV-2 variants. About the study: Ad26.COV2.S arm of COV1001 included the donor. Ad26.COV2.S was injected intramuscularly once or twice, 56 days apart.

CDR3 length: 14 residues. J was trimmed by 7 bases and V by 4 bases; bases with no gene match: 7. From germline, CDR1 is SGHTA and CDR2 FQGNSA. Using immunoSEQ multiplex PCR, the repertoire was profiled, and TCRdb retains in-frame clones only, with some absent. There are around 340,000 clones in the sample; approximately 86% occur only once, and around 10% lies in the top ten. Documented treatment: roughly 19 received Ad26.COV2.S at low or high dose, single or two shots; about 5 received placebo; per-sample allocation not given. Collection of samples fell on day 63 after the first vaccine or placebo injection.

The V and J genes are TRBV7-2 and TRBJ1-2; 9 nucleotides align to TRBD1. The receptor comes from a person aged 18-60 years who received the Ad26.COV2.S COVID-19 vaccine or a placebo. The source material was peripheral blood, sampled in a trial of Ad26.COV2.S vaccine versus placebo. The CDR3 DNA follows: TGTGCCAGCAGCTCACAGGGGGCGTATGGTGGCTACACCTTC. Protein sequence: CASSSQGAYGGYTF.